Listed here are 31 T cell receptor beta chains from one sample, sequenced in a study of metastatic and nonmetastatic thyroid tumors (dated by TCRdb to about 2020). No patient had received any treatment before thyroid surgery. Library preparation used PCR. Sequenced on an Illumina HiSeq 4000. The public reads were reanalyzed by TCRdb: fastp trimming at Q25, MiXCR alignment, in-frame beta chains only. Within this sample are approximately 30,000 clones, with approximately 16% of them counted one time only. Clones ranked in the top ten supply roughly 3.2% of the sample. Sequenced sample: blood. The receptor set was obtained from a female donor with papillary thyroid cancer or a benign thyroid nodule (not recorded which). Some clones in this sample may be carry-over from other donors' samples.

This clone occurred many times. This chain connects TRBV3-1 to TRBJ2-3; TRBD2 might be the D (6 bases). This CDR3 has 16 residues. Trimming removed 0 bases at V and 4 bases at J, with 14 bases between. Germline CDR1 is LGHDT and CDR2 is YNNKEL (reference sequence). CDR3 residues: CASSQDPGVIPDTQYF. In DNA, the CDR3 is TGTGCCAGCAGCCAAGATCCGGGAGTCATCCCAGATACGCAGTATTTT.

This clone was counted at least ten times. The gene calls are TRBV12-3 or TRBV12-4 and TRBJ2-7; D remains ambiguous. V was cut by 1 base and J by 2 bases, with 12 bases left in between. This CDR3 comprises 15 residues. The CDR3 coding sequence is TGTGCCAGCAGTTTAGGGCTAGGTCTAACCTACGAGCAGTACTTC. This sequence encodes CASSLGLGLTYEQYF.

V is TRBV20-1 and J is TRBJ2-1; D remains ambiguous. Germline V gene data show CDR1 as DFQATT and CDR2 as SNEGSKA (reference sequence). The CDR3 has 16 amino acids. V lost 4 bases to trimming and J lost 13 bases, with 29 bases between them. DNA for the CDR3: TGCAGTGCTAACGCCCCCTGGGGTGAGAAGAGGCGTGATCAGTTCTTC. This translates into CSANAPWGEKRRDQFF.

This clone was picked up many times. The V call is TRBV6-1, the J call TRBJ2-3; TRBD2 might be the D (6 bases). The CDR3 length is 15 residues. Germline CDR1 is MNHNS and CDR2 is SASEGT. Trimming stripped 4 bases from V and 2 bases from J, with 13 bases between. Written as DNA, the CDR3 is TGTGCCAGCAGTGTCCCGGGACTCCCCACAGATACGCAGTATTTT. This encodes CASSVPGLPTDTQYF.

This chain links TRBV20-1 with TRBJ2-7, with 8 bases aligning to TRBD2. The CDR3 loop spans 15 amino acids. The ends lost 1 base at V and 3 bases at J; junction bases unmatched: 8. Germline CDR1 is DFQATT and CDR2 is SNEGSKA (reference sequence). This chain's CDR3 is CSARGAAGASYEQYF. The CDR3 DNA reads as TGCAGTGCTAGAGGGGCAGCGGGAGCTAGCTACGAGCAGTACTTC.

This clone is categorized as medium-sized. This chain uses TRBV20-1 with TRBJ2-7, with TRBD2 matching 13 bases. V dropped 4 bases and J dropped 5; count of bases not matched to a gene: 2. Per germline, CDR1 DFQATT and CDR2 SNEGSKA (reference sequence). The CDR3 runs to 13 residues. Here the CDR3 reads CSATGLAGDEQYF. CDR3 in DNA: TGCAGTGCTACAGGACTAGCGGGAGACGAGCAGTACTTC.

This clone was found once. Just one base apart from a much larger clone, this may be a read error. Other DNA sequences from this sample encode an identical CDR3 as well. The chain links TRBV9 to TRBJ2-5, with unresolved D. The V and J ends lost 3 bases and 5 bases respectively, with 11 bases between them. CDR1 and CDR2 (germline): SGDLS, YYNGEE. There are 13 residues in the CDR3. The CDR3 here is CASSESSAETQYF. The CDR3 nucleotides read TGTGCCAGCAGCGAGTCCTCTGCGGAGACCCAGTACTTC.

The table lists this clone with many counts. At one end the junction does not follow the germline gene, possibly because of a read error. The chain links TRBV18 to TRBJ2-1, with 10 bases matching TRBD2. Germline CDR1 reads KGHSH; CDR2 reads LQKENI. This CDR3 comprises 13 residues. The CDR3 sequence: CASSPVLAGDWLF. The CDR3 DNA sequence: TGTGCCAGCTCACCAGTCCTAGCGGGAGATTGGCTCTTC.

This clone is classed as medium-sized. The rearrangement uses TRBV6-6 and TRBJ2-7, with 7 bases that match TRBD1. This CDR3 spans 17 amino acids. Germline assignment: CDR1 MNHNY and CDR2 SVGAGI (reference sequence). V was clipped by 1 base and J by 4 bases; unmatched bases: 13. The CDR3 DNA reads TGTGCCAGCAGTTACTTATCCCCCGGGACAGAAAATTACGAGCAGTACTTC. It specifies CASSYLSPGTENYEQYF.

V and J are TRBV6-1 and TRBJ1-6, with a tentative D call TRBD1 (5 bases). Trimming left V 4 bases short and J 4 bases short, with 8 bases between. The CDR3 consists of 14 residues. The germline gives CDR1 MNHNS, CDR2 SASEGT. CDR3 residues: CASSAGPYNSPLHF. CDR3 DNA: TGTGCCAGCAGTGCGGGACCTTATAATTCACCCCTCCACTTT.

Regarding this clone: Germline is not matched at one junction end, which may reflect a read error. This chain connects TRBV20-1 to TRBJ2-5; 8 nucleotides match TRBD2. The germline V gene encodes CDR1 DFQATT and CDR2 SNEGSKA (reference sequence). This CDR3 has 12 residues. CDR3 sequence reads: CSGRPGGENQYF. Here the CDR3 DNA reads TGCAGTGGGAGGCCGGGAGGGGAGAACCAGTACTTC.

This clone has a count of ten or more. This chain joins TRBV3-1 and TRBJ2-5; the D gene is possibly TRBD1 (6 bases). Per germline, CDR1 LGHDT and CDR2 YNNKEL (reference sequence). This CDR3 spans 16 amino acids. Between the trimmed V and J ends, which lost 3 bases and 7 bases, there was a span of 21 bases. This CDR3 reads CASSHPLGAQVGTQYF. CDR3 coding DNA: TGTGCCAGCAGCCATCCCCTGGGGGCCCAAGTGGGGACCCAGTACTTC.

The CDR3 DNA reads TGTGCCAGCAGTTACTCAAGGGACGGGGAGCTGTTTTTT. As protein: CASSYSRDGELFF. This chain connects TRBV6-2 or TRBV6-3 to TRBJ2-2; D remains unclear. Per germline, CDR1 MNHEY and CDR2 SVGEGT. This CDR3 is built from 13 residues. Trimming removed 0 bases from V and 7 bases from J, with 6 bases in between.

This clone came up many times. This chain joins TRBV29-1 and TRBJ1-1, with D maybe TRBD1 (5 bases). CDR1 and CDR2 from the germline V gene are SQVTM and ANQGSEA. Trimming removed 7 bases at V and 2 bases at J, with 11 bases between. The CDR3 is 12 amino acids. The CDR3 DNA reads TGCAGCGCCGGGACGTACAACACTGAAGCTTTCTTT. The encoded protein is CSAGTYNTEAFF.

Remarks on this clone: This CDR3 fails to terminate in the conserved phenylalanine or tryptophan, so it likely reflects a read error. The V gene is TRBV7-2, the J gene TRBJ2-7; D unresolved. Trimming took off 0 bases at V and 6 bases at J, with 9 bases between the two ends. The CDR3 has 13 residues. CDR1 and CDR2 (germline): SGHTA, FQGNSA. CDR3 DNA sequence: TGTGCCAGCAGCTTAGCCACTCCCCTCGAGCAGTACCTC. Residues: CASSLATPLEQYL.

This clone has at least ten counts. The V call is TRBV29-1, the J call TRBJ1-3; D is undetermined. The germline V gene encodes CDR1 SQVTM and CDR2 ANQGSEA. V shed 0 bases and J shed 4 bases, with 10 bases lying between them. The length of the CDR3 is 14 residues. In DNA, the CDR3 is TGCAGCGTTGAAGAGGGGTTCAACGGAAACACCATATATTTT. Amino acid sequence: CSVEEGFNGNTIYF.

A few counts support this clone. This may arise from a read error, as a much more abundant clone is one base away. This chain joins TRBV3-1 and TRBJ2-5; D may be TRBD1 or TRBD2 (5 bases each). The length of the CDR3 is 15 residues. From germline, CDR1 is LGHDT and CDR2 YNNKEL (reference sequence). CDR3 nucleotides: TGTGCCAGCATCCAAGAGGTGGGTGGGACGGAGCCCCAGTACTTC. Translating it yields CASIQEVGGTEPQYF.

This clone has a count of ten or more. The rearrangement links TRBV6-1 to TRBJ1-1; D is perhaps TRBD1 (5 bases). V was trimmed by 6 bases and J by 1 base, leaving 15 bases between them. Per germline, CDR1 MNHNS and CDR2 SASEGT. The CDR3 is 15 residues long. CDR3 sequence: CASRDRGGGNTEAFF. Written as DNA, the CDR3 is TGTGCCAGCAGAGACCGTGGGGGGGGGAACACTGAAGCTTTCTTT.

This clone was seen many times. CDR3 bases: TGTGCCAGCAGTGAAAAGCGGGAGACAGATACGCAGTATTTT. Its translation: CASSEKRETDTQYF. This sequence joins TRBV6-1 and TRBJ2-3; 8 positions agree with TRBD2. The CDR3 is 14 residues long. Trimming removed 2 bases from V and 3 bases from J; junction bases left unmatched: 1. In germline, CDR1 is MNHNS, CDR2 SASEGT.

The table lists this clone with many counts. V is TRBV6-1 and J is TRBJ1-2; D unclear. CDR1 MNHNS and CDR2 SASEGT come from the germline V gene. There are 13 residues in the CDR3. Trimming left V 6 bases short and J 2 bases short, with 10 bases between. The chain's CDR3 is CASSRAPNYGYTF. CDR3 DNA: TGTGCCAGCAGCCGGGCCCCCAACTATGGCTACACCTTC.

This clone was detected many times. CDR3 region: CASSPPRGHEAFF. The CDR3 bases are TGTGCCAGCTCACCACCTCGGGGGCATGAAGCTTTCTTT. V gene TRBV18 combines with J gene TRBJ1-1; maybe TRBD1 (6 bases). Germline V gene data show CDR1 as KGHSH and CDR2 as LQKENI. V was pared by 0 bases and J by 7 bases, with 9 bases between. This CDR3 has 13 residues.

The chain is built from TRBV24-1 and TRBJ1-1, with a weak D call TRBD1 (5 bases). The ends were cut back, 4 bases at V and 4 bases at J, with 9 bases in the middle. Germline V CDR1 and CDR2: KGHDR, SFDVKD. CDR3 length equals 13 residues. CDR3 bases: TGTGCCACCAGTGAAACAGGTTTCACTGAAGCTTTCTTT. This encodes CATSETGFTEAFF.

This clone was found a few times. CDR3 sequence reads: CASSYSGRGTEAFF. CDR3 nucleotides: TGTGCCAGCAGTTACTCAGGCAGGGGCACTGAAGCTTTCTTT. V usage is TRBV6-5 and J usage is TRBJ1-1, with D perhaps TRBD1 (6 bases). Germline CDR1 and CDR2: MNHEY and SVGAGI. This CDR3 is 14 amino acids long. V gave up 0 bases and J gave up 4 bases, with 9 bases separating them.

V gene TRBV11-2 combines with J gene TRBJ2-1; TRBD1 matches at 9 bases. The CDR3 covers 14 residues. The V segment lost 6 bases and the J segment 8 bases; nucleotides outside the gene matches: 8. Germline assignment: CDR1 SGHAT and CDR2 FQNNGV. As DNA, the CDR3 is TGTGCCAGCAGGACATATACAGGGGGCGATGAGCAGTTCTTC. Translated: CASRTYTGGDEQFF.

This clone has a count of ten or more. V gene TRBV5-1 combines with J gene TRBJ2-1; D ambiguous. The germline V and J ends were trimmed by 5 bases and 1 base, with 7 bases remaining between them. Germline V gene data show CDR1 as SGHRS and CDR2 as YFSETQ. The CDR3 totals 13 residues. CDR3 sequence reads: CASRDGSYNEQFF. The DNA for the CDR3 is TGCGCCAGCAGGGATGGGTCCTACAATGAGCAGTTCTTC.

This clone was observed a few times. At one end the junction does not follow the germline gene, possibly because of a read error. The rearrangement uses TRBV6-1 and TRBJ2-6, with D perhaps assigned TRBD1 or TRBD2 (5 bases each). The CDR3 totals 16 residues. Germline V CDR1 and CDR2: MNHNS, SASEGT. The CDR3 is CASSEHSGSGANFLTF. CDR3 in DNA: TGTGCCAGCAGTGAACATTCTGGGTCCGGGGCCAACTTCCTGACTTTC.

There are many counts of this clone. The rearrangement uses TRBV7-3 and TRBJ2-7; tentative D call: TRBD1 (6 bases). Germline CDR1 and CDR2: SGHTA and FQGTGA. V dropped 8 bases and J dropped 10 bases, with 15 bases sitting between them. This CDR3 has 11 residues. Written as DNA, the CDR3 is TGTGCCAGCGGGACAAAGATTCCACAGTACTTC. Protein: CASGTKIPQYF. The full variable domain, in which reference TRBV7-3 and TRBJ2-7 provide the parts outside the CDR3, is GAGVSQTPSNKVTEKGKYVELRCDPISGHTALYWYRQSLGQGPEFLIYFQGTGAADDSGLPNDRFFAVRPEGSVSTLKIQRTERGDSAVYLCASGTKIPQYFGPGTRLTVT.

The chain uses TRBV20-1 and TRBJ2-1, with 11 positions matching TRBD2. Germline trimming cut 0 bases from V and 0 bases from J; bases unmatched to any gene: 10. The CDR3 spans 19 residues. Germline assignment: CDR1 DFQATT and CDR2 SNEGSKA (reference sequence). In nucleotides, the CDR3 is TGCAGTGCTAGAGATCGCTCTAGCGGGAGGACAGTCTCCTACAATGAGCAGTTCTTC. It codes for CSARDRSSGRTVSYNEQFF.

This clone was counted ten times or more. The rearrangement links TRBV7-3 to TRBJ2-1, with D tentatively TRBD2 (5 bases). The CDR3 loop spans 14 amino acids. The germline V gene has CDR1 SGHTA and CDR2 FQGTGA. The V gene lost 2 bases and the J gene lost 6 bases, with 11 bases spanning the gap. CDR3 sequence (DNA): TGTGCCAGCAGCTTAGGCGTGACTACCAATGAGCAGTTCTTC. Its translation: CASSLGVTTNEQFF.

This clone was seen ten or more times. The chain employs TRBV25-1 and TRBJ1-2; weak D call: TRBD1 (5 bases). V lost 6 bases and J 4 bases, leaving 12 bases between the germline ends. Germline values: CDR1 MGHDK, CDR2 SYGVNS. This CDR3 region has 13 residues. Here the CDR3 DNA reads TGTGCCAGCAGCCCAGGGTTGGGCTATGGCTACACCTTC. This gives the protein CASSPGLGYGYTF.

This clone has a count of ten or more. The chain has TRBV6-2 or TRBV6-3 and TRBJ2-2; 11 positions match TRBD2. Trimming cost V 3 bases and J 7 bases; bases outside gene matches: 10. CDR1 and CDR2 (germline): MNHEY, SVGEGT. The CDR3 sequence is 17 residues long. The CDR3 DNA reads TGTGCCAGCAGTTATGTAGCGGGAGGGCCCAGTCACGGGGAGCTGTTTTTT. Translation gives CASSYVAGGPSHGELFF.